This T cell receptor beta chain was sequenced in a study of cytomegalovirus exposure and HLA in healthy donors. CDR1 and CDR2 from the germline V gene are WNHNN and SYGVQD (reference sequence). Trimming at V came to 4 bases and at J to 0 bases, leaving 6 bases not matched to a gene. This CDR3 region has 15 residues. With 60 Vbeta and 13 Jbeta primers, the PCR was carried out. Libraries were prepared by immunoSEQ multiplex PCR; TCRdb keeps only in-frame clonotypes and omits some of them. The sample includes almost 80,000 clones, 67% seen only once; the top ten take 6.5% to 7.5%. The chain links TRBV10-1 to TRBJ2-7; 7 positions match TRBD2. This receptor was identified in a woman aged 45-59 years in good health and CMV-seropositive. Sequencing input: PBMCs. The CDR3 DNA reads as TGCGCCAGCAGTGCGGGGGGTTCCAGCTCCTACGAGCAGTACTTC. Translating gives CASSAGGSSSYEQYF.